Listed below are T cell receptor beta chains from one sample, sequenced in a study of blood T cell repertoires in COVID-19. Using immunoSEQ multiplex PCR, the repertoire was profiled, and TCRdb retains in-frame clones only, with some absent. The table has 200,000 to 250,000 clones, about four fifths seen once. Material: peripheral blood. These receptor sequences come from a woman between 18 and 29 years old with acute or convalescent COVID-19. CDR3s include the opening cysteine and the closing phenylalanine or tryptophan.

>TRBJ2-7|TRBV6-5
CASTTGQPYEQYF
>TRBJ2-5|TRBV13
CASSLVGWGTSGEETQYF
>TRBJ1-1|TRBV19
CASRPQVGSGTEAFF
>TRBJ2-2|TRBV2
CASSFLAELNTGELFF
>TRBJ1-2|TRBV6-5
CASSQAWGLGYGYTF
>TRBJ1-1|TRBV5-5
CASSFGESTEAFF
>TRBJ1-4|TRBV3-1/TRBV3-2
CASSQRQGPEKLFF
>TRBJ1-1|TRBV6-5
CASSTRTDTEAFF
>TRBJ2-5|TRBV28
CASSGLAGVGETQYF
>TRBJ2-7|TRBV15
CATSIYEGDYEQYF
>TRBJ1-1|TRBV10-3
CAISEEGTEAFF
>TRBJ2-1|TRBV7-2
CASSSGGRAYNEQFF
>TRBJ2-3|TRBV29-1
CSVEDLEARSDTQYF
>TRBJ1-2|TRBV6-4
CASSDSEGNGYTF
>TRBJ2-7|TRBV4-1
CASRPDAGVTYEQYF
>TRBJ2-1|TRBV28
CASRLAGEGNEQFF
>TRBJ1-2|TRBV7-2
CASSLGQGARGYTF
>TRBJ2-5|TRBV9
CASSPQSRGETQYF
>TRBJ1-4|TRBV2
CASSGRAREKLFF
>TRBJ1-2|TRBV7-9
CASSDGRGYGYTF
>TRBJ2-2|TRBV11-3
CASSYPPQHGELFF
>TRBJ1-4|TRBV2
CASSEAGHRNEKLFF
>TRBJ1-5|TRBV30
CAWSQPDWPDQPQHF
>TRBJ1-2|TRBV19
CASSIVAGETGLYGYTF
>TRBJ1-1|TRBV18
CASSPDMYTEAFF
>TRBJ2-1|TRBV5-1
CASSSGKTSFPYNEQFF
>TRBJ1-1|TRBV19
CASSMGGLTEAFF
>TRBJ1-1|TRBV6-5
CASSYGRNTEAFF
>TRBJ2-5|TRBV9
CASSVAQGQPQETQYF
>TRBJ1-2|TRBV11-2
CASSAGTGNDDGYTF
>TRBJ2-1|TRBV29-1
CSVGTSGSVGFF
>TRBJ1-1|TRBV12-3/TRBV12-4
CASSRGMNTEAFF
>TRBJ2-7|TRBV28
CASSLGGDLSYEQYF
>TRBJ2-7|TRBV6-5
CASSRGTIGNEQYF
>TRBJ2-1|TRBV5-1
CASSSKDRGFNNEQFF
>TRBJ1-6|TRBV7-6
CAIGDRVNSPLHF
>TRBJ1-2|TRBV5-1
CASSFGGHYGYTF
>TRBJ1-2|TRBV7-2
CASSLGQGQNYGYTF